These 18 T cell receptor beta chains were all obtained from the same sample, sequenced in a study of Ad26.COV2.S vaccination and SARS-CoV-2 variants (dated by TCRdb to 2020 to 2022). This specimen's treatment or condition label, interpreted: roughly 20 received Ad26.COV2.S at low or high dose, single or two shots; 5 received placebo; per-sample allocation not given. For vaccine and placebo recipients, the sequenced repertoires came from samples collected on day 63 after the first injection. The library relied on the immunoSEQ multiplex PCR assay. The clones in this table, taken by TCRdb from immuneACCESS, are in-frame only. Not every clone is retained; where verified, under half of the shortfall comes from an unresolved V gene, and the cause of the rest is unknown. This sample lists 430,000 or so clones; roughly nine tenths were detected once. The ten largest clonotypes hold about 2.4% of the sample.

Sequenced here: peripheral blood, sampled in a trial of Ad26.COV2.S vaccine versus placebo. These receptors all stem from a person between 18 and 65 years old who received the Ad26.COV2.S COVID-19 vaccine or a placebo.

This chain connects TRBV4-3 to TRBJ1-1; D might be TRBD1 (6 bases). This CDR3 spans 16 amino acids. Germline loops: CDR1 LGHNA, CDR2 YSLEER. The V end lost 6 bases, the J end lost 2 bases, and 19 bases lay between the germline ends. CDR3 in DNA: TGCGCCAGCAGTCTACTCAAACAGGGAGGAAACACTGAAGCTTTCTTT. Protein product: CASSLLKQGGNTEAFF.

In DNA, the CDR3 is TGTGCCAGTACCACGATGACAGGGTCGAAGGGAAATCAGCCCCAGCATTTT. Its protein product is CASTTMTGSKGNQPQHF. The chain uses TRBV19 and TRBJ1-5; 7 nucleotides agree with TRBD1. From germline, CDR1 is LNHDA and CDR2 SQIVND (reference sequence). V shed 7 bases, J shed 4 bases, and the junction held 16 bases outside the gene matches. The CDR3 runs 17 residues.

The rearrangement joins TRBV19 to TRBJ2-6; D possibly corresponds to TRBD1 (5 bases). The V gene lost 8 bases and the J gene lost 4 bases, with 9 bases spanning the gap. CDR1 and CDR2 (germline): LNHDA, SQIVND (reference sequence). This CDR3 has 13 residues. The CDR3 reads CASRRAGANVLTF. Written as DNA, the CDR3 is TGTGCCAGTCGCAGGGCAGGGGCCAACGTCCTGACTTTC.

The rearrangement links TRBV4-2 to TRBJ1-4; no clear D. V was pared by 5 bases and J by 8 bases, with 18 bases between. The CDR3 has 15 amino acids. Germline loops: CDR1 LGHNA, CDR2 YNFKEQ. The CDR3 coding sequence is TGTGCCAGCAGCTCCCCGGGCGGGGTCTGGGAAAAACTGTTTTTT. Its protein product is CASSSPGGVWEKLFF.

The CDR3 protein is CASNLDRGTEAFF. In nucleotides, the CDR3 is TGTGCCAGCAACCTGGACAGGGGCACTGAAGCTTTCTTT. This chain links TRBV2 with TRBJ1-1; the match to TRBD1 covers 9 bases. This CDR3 comprises 13 residues. CDR1 SNHLY and CDR2 FYNNEI come from the germline V gene. V was clipped by 7 bases and J by 4 bases; unmatched bases: 4.

The V call is TRBV9, the J call TRBJ2-7; 10 nucleotides agree with TRBD2. The CDR3 extends over 15 amino acids. CDR1 is SGDLS, CDR2 YYNGEE, per germline. J lost 3 bases, V lost 2 bases, and 5 bases had no gene match. CDR3 sequence: CASSVSGGTDYEQYF. The CDR3 DNA follows: TGTGCCAGCAGCGTTAGCGGGGGGACCGACTACGAGCAGTACTTC. The full variable domain, rest sourced from reference TRBV9 and TRBJ2-7, is DSGVTQTPKHLITATGQRVTLRCSPRSGDLSVYWYQQSLDQGLQFLIQYYNGEERAKGNILERFSAQQFPDLHSELNLSSLELGDSALYFCASSVSGGTDYEQYFGPGTRLTVT.

J is TRBJ1-1 and V is TRBV7-2; the match to TRBD1 covers 10 bases. The germline V gene encodes CDR1 SGHTA and CDR2 FQGNSA. With V trimmed by 2 bases and J by 12 bases, 18 bases remained unmatched. The CDR3 totals 17 residues. The CDR3 loop is CASSLSPGQDRGFKPFF. DNA for the CDR3: TGTGCCAGCAGCTTATCCCCAGGCCAGGACAGGGGGTTTAAGCCTTTCTTT. Full variable domain (rest looked up from reference TRBV7-2 and TRBJ1-1): GAGVSQSPSNKVTEKGKDVELRCDPISGHTALYWYRQSLGQGLEFLIYFQGNSAPDKSGLPSDRFSAERTGGSVSTLTIQRTQQEDSAVYLCASSLSPGQDRGFKPFFGQGTRLTVV.

This chain connects TRBV4-2 to TRBJ1-4; D is ambiguous. V lost 0 bases and J lost 11, with 10 bases in between. This CDR3 comprises 13 residues. Per the germline V gene, CDR1 is LGHNA and CDR2 is YNFKEQ. The CDR3 bases are TGTGCCAGCAGCCAAGAGAGAAGCAGGAAACTGTTTTTT. Its protein is CASSQERSRKLFF.

The genes are TRBV4-2 and TRBJ1-1; TRBD1 matches 7 bases. The germline V gene encodes CDR1 LGHNA and CDR2 YNFKEQ. This CDR3 region has 18 residues. J gave up 0 bases and V 0 bases, and 10 bases lay outside the gene matches. The chain's CDR3 is CASSQDFRTGAVNTEAFF. In DNA form, the CDR3 reads TGTGCCAGCAGCCAAGATTTTAGAACAGGGGCGGTGAACACTGAAGCTTTCTTT.

The V gene is TRBV10-2, the J gene TRBJ1-1; no firm D call. V gave up 5 bases and J gave up 6 bases, with 7 bases separating them. From germline, CDR1 is WSHSY and CDR2 SAAADI. The CDR3 totals 11 residues. The CDR3 loop reads CASSYQAEAFF. CDR3 DNA sequence: TGCGCCAGCAGTTACCAGGCTGAAGCTTTCTTT.

The gene calls are TRBV24-1 and TRBJ2-1; 7 nucleotides agree with TRBD1. The CDR3 contains 16 residues. Germline V gene data show CDR1 as KGHDR and CDR2 as SFDVKD. With V trimmed by 4 bases and J by 8 bases, 13 bases remained unmatched. DNA of the CDR3: TGTGCCACCAGTGACCCCGGGACAGACCAAAGGGATGAGCAGTTCTTC. Its translation is CATSDPGTDQRDEQFF.

Concerning this clone itself: The sample has other DNA sequences that encode this CDR3 too. V and J are TRBV5-4 and TRBJ1-3; D is unclear. V was clipped by 0 bases and J by 0 bases, with 4 bases between them. From germline, CDR1 is SGHNT and CDR2 YYREEE (reference sequence). This CDR3 has 14 residues. The chain's CDR3 is CASSLDRSGNTIYF. CDR3 DNA sequence: TGTGCCAGCAGCTTGGACCGCTCTGGAAACACCATATATTTT.

V is TRBV2 and J is TRBJ2-1; unclear D gene. The CDR3 length is 11 residues. V lost 8 bases, J lost 3 bases, and 5 bases lay in between. From germline, CDR1 is SNHLY and CDR2 FYNNEI. Written as DNA, the CDR3 is TGTGCCAGCTATCGCTACAATGAGCAGTTCTTC. Its translation: CASYRYNEQFF. Based on the CDR3 plus reference TRBV2 and TRBJ2-1, the full variable domain is EPEVTQTPSHQVTQMGQEVILRCVPISNHLYFYWYRQILGQKVEFLVSFYNNEISEKSEIFDDQFSVERPDGSNFTLKIRSTKLEDSAMYFCASYRYNEQFFGPGTRLTVL.

The rearrangement joins TRBV6-1 to TRBJ1-5, with no clear D. The CDR3 has 13 amino acids. Germline CDR1 MNHNS, CDR2 SASEGT. Trimming removed 0 bases at V and 9 bases at J, with 9 bases between. CDR3 loop: CASSEAFNTPQHF. In DNA form, the CDR3 reads TGTGCCAGCAGTGAAGCTTTCAATACGCCCCAGCATTTT.

The J gene is TRBJ1-1, the V gene TRBV7-9, with D unclear. V was pared by 8 bases and J by 0 bases, with 7 bases between. The CDR3 runs 12 residues. The V gene's germline CDR1 is SEHNR and CDR2 FQNEAQ (reference sequence). This chain's CDR3 is CASQDMNTEAFF. The CDR3 bases are TGTGCCAGCCAAGACATGAACACTGAAGCTTTCTTT.

This clone was detected once. This chain joins TRBV4-3 and TRBJ1-2; no firm D call. V was cut by 0 bases and J by 8 bases, with 10 bases left in between. Per germline, CDR1 LGHNA and CDR2 YSLEER. The CDR3 length is 13 residues. CDR3: CASSQDPGRGYTF. The CDR3, as DNA: TGCGCCAGCAGCCAAGATCCAGGACGGGGCTACACCTTC.

J is TRBJ1-2 and V is TRBV3-1 (or the pseudogene TRBV3-2); 9 positions match TRBD1. Per germline, CDR1 LGHDT and CDR2 YNNKEL (reference sequence). V shed 2 bases, J shed 7 bases, and the junction held 5 bases outside the gene matches. This CDR3 contains 14 residues. This chain's CDR3 is CASSQPGQGSGYTF. The CDR3 DNA reads as TGTGCCAGCAGCCAACCGGGACAGGGCTCTGGCTACACCTTC.

The chain links TRBV7-2 to TRBJ2-5; D is ambiguous. Germline V gene data show CDR1 as SGHTA and CDR2 as FQGNSA. The CDR3 sequence is 13 residues long. V was pared by 0 bases and J by 4 bases, with 6 bases between. The CDR3 here is CASSLALGETQYF. The CDR3 region has the DNA TGTGCCAGCAGCTTAGCGCTTGGAGAGACCCAGTACTTC.